This TCR beta chain is from a study of cytomegalovirus exposure and HLA in healthy donors. V lost 3 bases to trimming and J lost 6 bases; unmatched junction nucleotides: 13. In germline, CDR1 is SGHNT, CDR2 YENEEA. The CDR3 totals 17 residues. In the PCR, 60 Vbeta and 13 Jbeta primers were used. Clones were sequenced by immunoSEQ multiplex PCR, and TCRdb holds only the in-frame ones, with some missing. The sample gives about 150,000 clones, roughly 73% of which show up once; around 0.99% is in the top ten. Sequencing was carried out using PBMCs. The gene calls are TRBV11-3 and TRBJ2-2, with 7 bases matching TRBD1. The clonotype was recovered from a male donor in good health and CMV-seronegative. The CDR3 sequence: CASSFEDDRVVAGELFF. The CDR3 DNA sequence: TGTGCCAGCAGCTTCGAGGATGACAGGGTTGTCGCCGGGGAGCTGTTTTTT.